Shown below are 14 T cell receptor beta chains from a single sample sequenced in a study of shared clonotypes between healthy human individuals. TCRdb's copy holds only in-frame clones and misses some; the assay was immunoSEQ multiplex PCR. This sample carries around 1,100,000 clones, 70% to 85% of them seen once, and the ten largest clones take almost 0.9%. The sample consisted of memory CD4+ T cells from PBMCs. The sample's subset: CD45RA-negative fraction. Source of these receptors: a man aged 18-30 years in good health. Some clones in this sample may be carry-over from other donors' samples.

The chain recombines TRBV27 with TRBJ2-1, with 10 bases fitting TRBD2. Germline V gene data show CDR1 as MNHEY and CDR2 as SMNVEV (reference sequence). The CDR3 spans 16 residues. V dropped 2 bases and J dropped 1; count of bases not matched to a gene: 2. CDR3 loop: CASSLRTSGSYNEQFF. CDR3 nucleotide sequence: TGTGCCAGCAGTTTACGGACTAGCGGATCCTACAATGAGCAGTTCTTC.

The chain uses TRBV4-3 and TRBJ2-7, with TRBD2 identical over 10 bases. Germline lookup yields CDR1 LGHNA and CDR2 YSLEER. The length of the CDR3 is 16 residues. The V and J ends lost 0 bases and 2 bases, in that order; junction bases with no gene match: 4. CDR3 amino acids: CASSQDGTSGAYEQYF. The CDR3 DNA is TGCGCCAGCAGCCAAGACGGTACTAGCGGGGCCTACGAGCAGTACTTC.

This chain uses TRBV27 with TRBJ2-7; D is possibly TRBD2 (5 bases). This CDR3 is built from 15 residues. V lost 2 bases and J 1 base, leaving 12 bases between the germline ends. CDR1 and CDR2 from the germline V gene are MNHEY and SMNVEV (reference sequence). In DNA form, the CDR3 reads TGTGCCAGCAGTTTAAAGGCTAGCTGGTCCTACGAGCAGTACTTC. Its translation: CASSLKASWSYEQYF.

The V call is TRBV9, the J call TRBJ1-2; weak D call: TRBD1 (5 bases). Germline V CDR1 and CDR2: SGDLS, YYNGEE. The CDR3 has 15 residues. Trimming removed 0 bases from V and 8 bases from J, with 17 bases in between. In DNA form, the CDR3 reads TGTGCCAGCAGCGTAGCAGGAGGGGCCCTTAACGGCTACACCTTC. This translates into CASSVAGGALNGYTF.

The sample holds one count of this clone. This sample also contains other DNA sequences that code for the same CDR3. The chain employs TRBV7-2 and TRBJ2-7; 7 nucleotides match TRBD1. Germline assignment: CDR1 SGHTA and CDR2 FQGNSA. The CDR3 contains 15 residues. J gave up 2 bases and V 0 bases, and 4 bases lay outside the gene matches. The CDR3 loop is CASSLAGTDPYEQYF. The CDR3 DNA reads as TGTGCCAGCAGCTTAGCCGGGACAGACCCCTACGAGCAGTACTTC.

The chain uses TRBV5-4 and TRBJ1-3; D is ambiguous. V lost 4 bases and J lost 4, with 9 bases in between. The CDR3 sequence is 13 residues long. Germline V gene data show CDR1 as SGHNT and CDR2 as YYREEE (reference sequence). The DNA for the CDR3 is TGTGCCAGCAGCCCCGATCGGGGAAACACCATATATTTT. This sequence encodes CASSPDRGNTIYF.

The chain uses TRBV19 and TRBJ2-7; 9 bases align to TRBD1. Unmatched junction bases numbered 10, after V lost 4 bases and J lost 6 bases. Germline V gene data show CDR1 as LNHDA and CDR2 as SQIVND (reference sequence). This CDR3 region has 15 residues. The DNA of the CDR3 is TGTGCCAGTAGTACCACCGGGACAGGGAATCCCGAGCAGTACTTC. It specifies CASSTTGTGNPEQYF.

The J gene is TRBJ1-5, the V gene TRBV6-1; no firm D call. The CDR3 has 13 residues. CDR1 and CDR2 from the germline V gene are MNHNS and SASEGT. V was cut by 6 bases and J by 5 bases, with 11 bases left in between. CDR3 residues: CASRVGPDQPQHF. The DNA of the CDR3 is TGTGCCAGCAGGGTAGGTCCCGATCAGCCCCAGCATTTT.

The V gene is TRBV7-9, the J gene TRBJ1-2; D call uncertain. This CDR3 is built from 15 residues. The V gene's germline CDR1 is SEHNR and CDR2 FQNEAQ (reference sequence). With 0 bases removed from V and 4 bases from J, the gap between germline ends came to 12 bases. The CDR3 protein is CASSLAVDWSYGYTF. In DNA, the CDR3 is TGTGCCAGCAGCTTAGCTGTCGACTGGAGCTATGGCTACACCTTC.

The chain employs TRBV7-3 and TRBJ2-3; 12 bases line up with TRBD2. The V gene end was trimmed by 3 bases and the J gene end by 0 bases; junction bases not matched to a gene: 4. CDR1 and CDR2 (germline): SGHTA, FQGTGA. This CDR3 has 17 residues. The chain's CDR3 is CASSFLGTSGSTDTQYF. The CDR3 bases are TGTGCCAGCAGCTTCCTGGGGACTAGCGGGAGCACAGATACGCAGTATTTT.

This rearrangement joins TRBV5-4 to TRBJ1-4; TRBD1 aligns across 8 bases. CDR1 is SGHNT and CDR2 is YYREEE in the germline V gene (reference sequence). This CDR3 has 17 residues. V lost 2 bases, J lost 8 bases, and 14 bases stayed unmatched. This CDR3 reads CASSFQGAKAQGEKLFF. CDR3 DNA: TGTGCCAGCAGCTTCCAGGGGGCAAAAGCCCAAGGAGAAAAACTGTTTTTT.

The V and J genes are TRBV19 and TRBJ2-7; D is unresolved. V was shortened by 3 bases and J by 2 bases, with 8 bases between the two germline ends. Germline V CDR1 and CDR2: LNHDA, SQIVND (reference sequence). The CDR3 totals 13 residues. The DNA for the CDR3 is TGTGCCAGTAGTATGGTAGACACCTACGAGCAGTACTTC. It yields the protein CASSMVDTYEQYF.

V and J are TRBV10-3 and TRBJ1-1; 8 bases are shared with TRBD1. The V gene end was trimmed by 3 bases and the J gene end by 4 bases; junction bases not matched to a gene: 1. Germline loops: CDR1 ENHRY, CDR2 SYGVKD. This CDR3 has 13 residues. The CDR3 coding sequence is TGTGCCATCAGTGACACAGGGGGCACTGAAGCTTTCTTT. Amino acids: CAISDTGGTEAFF.

The chain employs TRBV4-1 and TRBJ2-1, with 10 bases lining up with TRBD2. There are 16 residues in the CDR3. Trimming removed 0 bases from V and 9 bases from J; junction bases left unmatched: 8. CDR1 and CDR2 (germline): MGHRA, YSYEKL. The CDR3 region is CASSQDPSGSGGEQFF. In nucleotides, the CDR3 is TGCGCCAGCAGCCAAGATCCTAGCGGGAGTGGCGGTGAGCAGTTCTTC.